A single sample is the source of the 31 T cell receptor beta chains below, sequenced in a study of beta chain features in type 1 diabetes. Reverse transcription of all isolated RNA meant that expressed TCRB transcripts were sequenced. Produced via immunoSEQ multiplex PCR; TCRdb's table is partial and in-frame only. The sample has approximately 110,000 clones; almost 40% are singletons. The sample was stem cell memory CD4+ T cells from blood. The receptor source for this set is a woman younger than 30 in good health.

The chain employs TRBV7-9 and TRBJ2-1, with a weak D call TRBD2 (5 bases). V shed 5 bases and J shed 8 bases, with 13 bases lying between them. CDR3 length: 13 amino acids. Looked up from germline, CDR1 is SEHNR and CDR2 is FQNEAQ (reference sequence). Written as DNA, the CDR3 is TGTGCCAGCAGCCAGAGAGGGCCGTATGAGCAGTTCTTC. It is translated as CASSQRGPYEQFF.

This chain's CDR3 is CASSLEFAGSYEQYF. In nucleotides, the CDR3 is TGTGCCAGCAGCTTAGAGTTCGCGGGTTCCTACGAGCAGTACTTC. The chain links TRBV11-2 to TRBJ2-7, with D maybe TRBD2 (5 bases). Trimming removed 0 bases at V and 1 base at J, with 10 bases between. Germline CDR1 reads SGHAT; CDR2 reads FQNNGV. The CDR3 consists of 15 residues.

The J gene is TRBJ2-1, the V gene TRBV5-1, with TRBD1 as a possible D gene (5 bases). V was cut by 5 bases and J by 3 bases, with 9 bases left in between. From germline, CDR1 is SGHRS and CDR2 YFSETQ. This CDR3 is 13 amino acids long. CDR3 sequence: CASSRTNYNEQFF. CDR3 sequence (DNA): TGCGCCAGCAGTAGGACAAACTACAATGAGCAGTTCTTC.

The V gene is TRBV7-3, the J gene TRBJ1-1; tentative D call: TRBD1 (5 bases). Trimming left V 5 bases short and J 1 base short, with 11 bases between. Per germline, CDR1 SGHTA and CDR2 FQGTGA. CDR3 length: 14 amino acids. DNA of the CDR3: TGTGCCAGCAGCCCGAGACAGAGGAACACTGAAGCTTTCTTT. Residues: CASSPRQRNTEAFF. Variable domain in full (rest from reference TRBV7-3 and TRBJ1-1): GAGVSQTPSNKVTEKGKYVELRCDPISGHTALYWYRQSLGQGPEFLIYFQGTGAADDSGLPNDRFFAVRPEGSVSTLKIQRTERGDSAVYLCASSPRQRNTEAFFGQGTRLTVV.

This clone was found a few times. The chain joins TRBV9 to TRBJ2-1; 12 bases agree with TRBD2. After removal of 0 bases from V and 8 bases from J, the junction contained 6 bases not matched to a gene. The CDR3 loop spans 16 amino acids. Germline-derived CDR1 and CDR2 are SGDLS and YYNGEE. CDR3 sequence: CASSVASGRASDEQFF. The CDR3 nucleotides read TGTGCCAGCAGCGTAGCTAGCGGGAGGGCCTCAGATGAGCAGTTCTTC.

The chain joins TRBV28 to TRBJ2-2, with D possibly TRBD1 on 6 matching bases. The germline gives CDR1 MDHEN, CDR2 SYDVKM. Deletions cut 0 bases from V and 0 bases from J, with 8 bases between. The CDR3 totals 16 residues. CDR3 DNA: TGTGCCAGCAGTTTATGGGGGACAACGAACACCGGGGAGCTGTTTTTT. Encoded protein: CASSLWGTTNTGELFF.

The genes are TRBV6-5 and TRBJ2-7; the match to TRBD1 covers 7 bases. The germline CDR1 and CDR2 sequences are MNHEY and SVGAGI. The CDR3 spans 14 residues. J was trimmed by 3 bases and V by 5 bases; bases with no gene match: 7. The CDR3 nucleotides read TGTGCCAGCAGTAGACAGGGAAGCTTCTACGAGCAGTACTTC. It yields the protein CASSRQGSFYEQYF.

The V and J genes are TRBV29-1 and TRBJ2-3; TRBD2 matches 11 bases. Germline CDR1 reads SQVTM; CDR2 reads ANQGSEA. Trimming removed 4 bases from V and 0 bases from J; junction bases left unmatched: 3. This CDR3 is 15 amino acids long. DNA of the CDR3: TGCAGCGTTGGACTAGCGGGGACTAGCACAGATACGCAGTATTTT. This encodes CSVGLAGTSTDTQYF.

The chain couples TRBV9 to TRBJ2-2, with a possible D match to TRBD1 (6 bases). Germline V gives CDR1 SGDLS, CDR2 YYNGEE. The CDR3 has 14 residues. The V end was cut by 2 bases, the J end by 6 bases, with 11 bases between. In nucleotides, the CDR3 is TGTGCCAGCAGCGTGGGGGCGTCGCCCGGGGAGCTGTTTTTT. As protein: CASSVGASPGELFF.

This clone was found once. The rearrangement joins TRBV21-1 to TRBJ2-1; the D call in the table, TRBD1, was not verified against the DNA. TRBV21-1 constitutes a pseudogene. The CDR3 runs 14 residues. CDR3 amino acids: CASSGRDRDNEQFF. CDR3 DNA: TGTGCCAGCAGCGGCCGGGACAGGGACAATGAGCAGTTCTTC.

The CDR3 bases are TGTGCCAGCAGCCAAGACGGGACACGCAGCACAGATACGCAGTATTTT. It codes for CASSQDGTRSTDTQYF. This chain joins TRBV4-2 and TRBJ2-3; D may be TRBD1 (6 bases). This CDR3 has 16 amino acids. Trimming took 0 bases from V and 0 from J, leaving 10 bases between them. In germline, CDR1 is LGHNA, CDR2 YNFKEQ.

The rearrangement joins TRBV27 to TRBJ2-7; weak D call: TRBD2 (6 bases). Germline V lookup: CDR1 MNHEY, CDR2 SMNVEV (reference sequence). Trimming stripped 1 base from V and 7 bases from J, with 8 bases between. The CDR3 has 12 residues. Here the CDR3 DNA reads TGTGCCAGCAGTTTATGGGGGGAAGAGCAGTACTTC. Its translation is CASSLWGEEQYF.

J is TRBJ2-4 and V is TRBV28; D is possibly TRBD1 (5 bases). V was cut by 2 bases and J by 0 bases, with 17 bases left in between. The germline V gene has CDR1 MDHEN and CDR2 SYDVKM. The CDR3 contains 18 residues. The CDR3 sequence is CASSLSGAGRRAKNIQYF. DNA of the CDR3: TGTGCCAGCAGTTTAAGTGGGGCCGGCCGGAGAGCCAAAAACATTCAGTACTTC. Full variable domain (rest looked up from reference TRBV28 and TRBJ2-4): DVKVTQSSRYLVKRTGEKVFLECVQDMDHENMFWYRQDPGLGLRLIYFSYDVKMKEKGDIPEGYSVSREKKERFSLILESASTNQTSMYLCASSLSGAGRRAKNIQYFGAGTRLSVL.

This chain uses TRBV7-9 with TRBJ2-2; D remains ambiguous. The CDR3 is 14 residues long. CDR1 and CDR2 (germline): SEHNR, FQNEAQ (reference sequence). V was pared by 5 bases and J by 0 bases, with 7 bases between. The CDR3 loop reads CASSLPPNTGELFF. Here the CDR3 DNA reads TGTGCCAGCAGCCTCCCCCCGAACACCGGGGAGCTGTTTTTT.

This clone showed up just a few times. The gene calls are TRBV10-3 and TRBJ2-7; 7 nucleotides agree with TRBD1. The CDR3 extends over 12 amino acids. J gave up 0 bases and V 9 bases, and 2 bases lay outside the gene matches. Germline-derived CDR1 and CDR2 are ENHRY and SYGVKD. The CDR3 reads CAMTGSSYEQYF. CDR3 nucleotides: TGTGCCATGACAGGGAGCTCCTACGAGCAGTACTTC.

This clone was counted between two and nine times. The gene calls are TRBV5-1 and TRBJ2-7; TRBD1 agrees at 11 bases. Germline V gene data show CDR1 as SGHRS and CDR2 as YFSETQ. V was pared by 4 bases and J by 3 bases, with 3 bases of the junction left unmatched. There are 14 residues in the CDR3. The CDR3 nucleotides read TGCGCCAGCAGCAGGGGACAGGGGGGCTACGAGCAGTACTTC. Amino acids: CASSRGQGGYEQYF. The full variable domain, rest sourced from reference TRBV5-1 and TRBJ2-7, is KAGVTQTPRYLIKTRGQQVTLSCSPISGHRSVSWYQQTPGQGLQFLFEYFSETQRNKGNFPGRFSGRQFSNSRSEMNVSTLELGDSALYLCASSRGQGGYEQYFGPGTRLTVT.

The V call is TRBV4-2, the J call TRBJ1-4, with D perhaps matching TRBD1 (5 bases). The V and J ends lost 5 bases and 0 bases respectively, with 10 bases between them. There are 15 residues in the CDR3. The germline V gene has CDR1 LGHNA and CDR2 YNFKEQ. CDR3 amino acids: CASSSTGSTNEKLFF. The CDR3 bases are TGTGCCAGCAGCTCCACAGGCTCAACTAATGAAAAACTGTTTTTT.

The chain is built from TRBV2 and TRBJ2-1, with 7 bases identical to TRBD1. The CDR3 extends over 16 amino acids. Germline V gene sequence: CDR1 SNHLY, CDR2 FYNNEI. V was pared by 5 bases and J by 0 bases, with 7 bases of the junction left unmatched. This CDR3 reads CASSRLGQSSYNEQFF. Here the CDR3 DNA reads TGTGCCAGCAGTAGACTGGGACAGAGCTCCTACAATGAGCAGTTCTTC.

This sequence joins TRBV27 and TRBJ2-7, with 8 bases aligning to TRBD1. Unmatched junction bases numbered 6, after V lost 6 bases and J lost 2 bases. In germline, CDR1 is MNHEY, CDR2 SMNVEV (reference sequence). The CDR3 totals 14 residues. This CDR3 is CASRRQGIPYEQYF. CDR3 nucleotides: TGTGCCAGCAGGAGACAGGGGATTCCCTACGAGCAGTACTTC.

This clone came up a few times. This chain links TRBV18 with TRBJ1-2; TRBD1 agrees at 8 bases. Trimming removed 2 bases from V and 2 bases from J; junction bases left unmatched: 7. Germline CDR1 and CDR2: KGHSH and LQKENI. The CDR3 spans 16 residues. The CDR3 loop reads CASSPRDRRANYGYTF. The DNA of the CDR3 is TGTGCCAGCTCACCAAGGGACAGGCGGGCCAACTATGGCTACACCTTC.

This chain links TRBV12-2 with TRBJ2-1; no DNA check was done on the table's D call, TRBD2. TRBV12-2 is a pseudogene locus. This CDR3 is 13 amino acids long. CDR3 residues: CASRLAGGDEQFF. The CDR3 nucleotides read TGTGCAAGTCGCTTAGCGGGGGGGGACGAGCAGTTCTTC.

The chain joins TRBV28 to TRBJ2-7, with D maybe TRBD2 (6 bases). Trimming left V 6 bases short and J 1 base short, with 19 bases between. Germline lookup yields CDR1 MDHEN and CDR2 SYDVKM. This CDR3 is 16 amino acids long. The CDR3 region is CASSSAGGTGSYEQYF. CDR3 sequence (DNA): TGTGCCAGCAGCTCCGCCGGAGGGACGGGGTCCTACGAGCAGTACTTC.

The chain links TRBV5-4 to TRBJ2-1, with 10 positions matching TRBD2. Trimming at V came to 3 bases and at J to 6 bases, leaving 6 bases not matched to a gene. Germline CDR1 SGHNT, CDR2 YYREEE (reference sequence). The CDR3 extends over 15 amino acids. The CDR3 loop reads CASSWLAGVSNEQFF. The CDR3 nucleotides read TGTGCCAGCAGCTGGCTAGCGGGAGTAAGCAATGAGCAGTTCTTC.

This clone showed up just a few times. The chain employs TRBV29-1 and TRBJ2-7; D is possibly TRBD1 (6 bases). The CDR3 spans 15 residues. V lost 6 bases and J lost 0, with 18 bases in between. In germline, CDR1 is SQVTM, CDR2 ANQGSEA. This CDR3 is CSVVTGQLSSYEQYF. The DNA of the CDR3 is TGCAGCGTGGTAACTGGACAGCTGAGCTCCTACGAGCAGTACTTC.

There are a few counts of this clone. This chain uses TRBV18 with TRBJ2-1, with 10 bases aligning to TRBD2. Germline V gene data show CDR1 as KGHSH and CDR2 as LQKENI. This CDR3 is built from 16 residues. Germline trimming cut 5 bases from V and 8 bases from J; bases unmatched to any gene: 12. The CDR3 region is CASSSRGSGRNYEQFF. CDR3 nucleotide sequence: TGTGCCAGCTCATCCCGAGGTAGCGGGAGGAACTATGAGCAGTTCTTC.

The CDR3 loop reads CAWRGGRGYYNEQFF. CDR3 sequence (DNA): TGTGCCTGGAGGGGCGGGAGGGGGTACTACAATGAGCAGTTCTTC. This chain links TRBV30 with TRBJ2-1, with 9 positions matching TRBD2. Germline V gene sequence: CDR1 GTSNPN, CDR2 SVGIG (reference sequence). V shed 3 bases, J shed 3 bases, and the junction held 6 bases outside the gene matches. The CDR3 has 15 amino acids. The full variable domain, rest sourced from reference TRBV30 and TRBJ2-1, is SQTIHQWPATLVQPVGSPLSLECTVEGTSNPNLYWYRQAAGRGLQLLFYSVGIGQISSEVPQNLSASRPQDRQFILSSKKLLLSDSGFYLCAWRGGRGYYNEQFFGPGTRLTVL.

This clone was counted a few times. DNA for the CDR3: TGCGCCAGCAGCTTGGGGGGCGGGAGGGCCCGGGAGAATGAGCAGTTCTTC. Protein product: CASSLGGGRARENEQFF. J is TRBJ2-1 and V is TRBV5-1; 9 bases are a match to TRBD2. The CDR3 has 17 residues. Germline assignment: CDR1 SGHRS and CDR2 YFSETQ. J lost 7 bases, V lost 0 bases, and 11 bases had no gene match.

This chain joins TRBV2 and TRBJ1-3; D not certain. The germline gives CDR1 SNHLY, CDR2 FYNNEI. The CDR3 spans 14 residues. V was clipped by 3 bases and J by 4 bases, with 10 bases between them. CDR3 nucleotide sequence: TGTGCCAGCAGTGACAGGATCAGAGGAAACACCATATATTTT. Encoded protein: CASSDRIRGNTIYF.

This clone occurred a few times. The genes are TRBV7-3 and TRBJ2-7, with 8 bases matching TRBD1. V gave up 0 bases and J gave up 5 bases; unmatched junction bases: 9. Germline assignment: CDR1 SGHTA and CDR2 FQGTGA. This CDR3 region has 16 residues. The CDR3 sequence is CASSLTPSRGLHEQYF. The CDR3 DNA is TGTGCCAGCAGCTTAACACCAAGCAGGGGGCTACACGAGCAGTACTTC.

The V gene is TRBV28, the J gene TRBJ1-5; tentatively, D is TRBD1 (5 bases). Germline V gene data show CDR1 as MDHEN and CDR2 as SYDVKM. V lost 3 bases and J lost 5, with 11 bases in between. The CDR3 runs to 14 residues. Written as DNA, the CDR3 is TGTGCCAGCAGTTTTCACAGGCACTATCAGCCCCAGCATTTT. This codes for CASSFHRHYQPQHF.

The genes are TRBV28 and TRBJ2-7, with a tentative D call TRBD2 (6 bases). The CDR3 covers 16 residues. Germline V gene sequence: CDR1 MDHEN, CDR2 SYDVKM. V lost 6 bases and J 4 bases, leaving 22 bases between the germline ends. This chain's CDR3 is CASSQPPGRGLYEQYF. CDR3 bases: TGTGCCAGCAGCCAACCCCCCGGACGGGGACTTTACGAGCAGTACTTC. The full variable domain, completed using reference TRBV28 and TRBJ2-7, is DVKVTQSSRYLVKRTGEKVFLECVQDMDHENMFWYRQDPGLGLRLIYFSYDVKMKEKGDIPEGYSVSREKKERFSLILESASTNQTSMYLCASSQPPGRGLYEQYFGPGTRLTVT.